A selection of T cell receptor beta chains follows, all from one sample in a study of post-analysis software for immune sequencing data. TCRdb re-called the PCR reads through MiXCR, storing one row per CDR3 protein. The sample carries fewer than 600,000 distinct CDR3 sequences, over 35% recorded once. What was sequenced was blood. Source of these receptors: a girl aged 10-17 years with multiple sclerosis. Each CDR3 is given with its conserved first and last residue. The order of the fields is J gene, D gene, V gene, clone size, CDR3 protein, CDR3 DNA. D genes are given only for firm matches. Only part of the rows carry a size: once, few, many, or a class if the clone is expanded.

j_call: TRBJ2-7
d_call: TRBD2
v_call: TRBV5-5
clone_size: few
cdr3_aa: CASSLGLAGLSSYEQYF
cdr3_nt: TGTGCCAGCAGCCTGGGACTAGCGGGCCTCAGCTCCTACGAGCAGTACTTC

j_call: TRBJ2-3
d_call: -
v_call: TRBV6-6
clone_size: -
cdr3_aa: CASNSEIPRTDTQYF
cdr3_nt: TGTGCCAGCAATTCCGAAATTCCCCGCACAGATACGCAGTATTTT

j_call: TRBJ1-2
d_call: -
v_call: TRBV5-1
clone_size: few
cdr3_aa: CASSLGRSLEYGYTF
cdr3_nt: TGCGCCAGCAGCTTGGGGCGTTCGTTGGAGTATGGCTACACCTTC

j_call: TRBJ2-1
d_call: TRBD2
v_call: TRBV15
clone_size: -
cdr3_aa: CATSTREGVRGLNNEQFF
cdr3_nt: TGTGCCACCAGCACCCGGGAGGGGGTAAGGGGGTTGAACAATGAGCAGTTCTTC

j_call: TRBJ2-1
d_call: TRBD2
v_call: TRBV24-1
clone_size: few
cdr3_aa: CATSDMTSGGLRSYNEQFF
cdr3_nt: TGTGCCACCAGTGATATGACTAGCGGTGGCCTTCGCTCCTACAATGAGCAGTTCTTC

j_call: TRBJ2-1
d_call: TRBD2
v_call: TRBV4-1
clone_size: few
cdr3_aa: CASSQVAGVPNEQFF
cdr3_nt: TGCGCCAGCAGCCAGGTGGCGGGAGTACCCAATGAGCAGTTCTTC

j_call: TRBJ1-1
d_call: TRBD1
v_call: TRBV20-1
clone_size: -
cdr3_aa: CSARGDRGGNTEAFF
cdr3_nt: TGCAGTGCTAGGGGCGACAGGGGTGGGAACACTGAAGCTTTCTTT

j_call: TRBJ2-7
d_call: -
v_call: TRBV7-2
clone_size: -
cdr3_aa: CASSLPVGYEQYF
cdr3_nt: TGTGCCAGCAGCTTACCGGTTGGGTACGAGCAGTACTTC

j_call: TRBJ2-1
d_call: -
v_call: TRBV7-2
clone_size: few
cdr3_aa: CASSLAVGNEQFF
cdr3_nt: TGTGCCAGCAGTTTAGCCGTGGGGAATGAGCAGTTCTTC

j_call: TRBJ1-2
d_call: TRBD1
v_call: TRBV3-1
clone_size: -
cdr3_aa: CASSQGPGTGWGYTF
cdr3_nt: TGTGCCAGCAGCCAAGGGCCGGGGACAGGCTGGGGCTACACCTTC

j_call: TRBJ2-7
d_call: TRBD2
v_call: TRBV28
clone_size: few
cdr3_aa: CAIIGGDGHSYEQYF
cdr3_nt: TGTGCCATCATTGGGGGGGACGGGCACTCCTACGAGCAGTACTTC

j_call: TRBJ2-1
d_call: -
v_call: TRBV7-9
clone_size: -
cdr3_aa: CASSLYYGWELQGYNEQFF
cdr3_nt: TGTGCCAGCAGCTTATACTACGGGTGGGAACTACAAGGCTACAATGAGCAGTTCTTC

j_call: TRBJ2-3
d_call: TRBD2
v_call: TRBV20-1
clone_size: few
cdr3_aa: CSARDGIAGGDTQYF
cdr3_nt: TGCAGTGCTAGAGATGGAATAGCGGGAGGAGATACGCAGTATTTT

j_call: TRBJ2-5
d_call: TRBD2
v_call: TRBV20-1
clone_size: -
cdr3_aa: CSGLAGAPGETQYF
cdr3_nt: TGCAGCGGACTAGCGGGAGCCCCGGGAGAGACCCAGTACTTC

j_call: TRBJ2-7
d_call: -
v_call: TRBV6-4
clone_size: -
cdr3_aa: CASSDSTMGISSSYEQYF
cdr3_nt: TGTGCCAGCAGTGACTCGACTATGGGGATCTCTAGCTCCTACGAGCAGTACTTC

j_call: TRBJ2-1
d_call: TRBD2
v_call: TRBV18
clone_size: -
cdr3_aa: CASSPGGRGVDEQFF
cdr3_nt: TGTGCCAGCTCACCAGGCGGGAGAGGGGTCGATGAGCAGTTCTTC

j_call: TRBJ2-1
d_call: -
v_call: TRBV29-1
clone_size: few
cdr3_aa: CSVEVDSYNEQFF
cdr3_nt: TGCAGCGTTGAAGTAGACAGCTACAATGAGCAGTTCTTC

j_call: TRBJ2-7
d_call: -
v_call: TRBV20-1
clone_size: -
cdr3_aa: CSARVRGQGLHSYEQYF
cdr3_nt: TGCAGTGCTAGAGTTCGGGGGCAGGGCCTTCACTCCTACGAGCAGTACTTC

j_call: TRBJ2-6
d_call: TRBD1
v_call: TRBV7-9
clone_size: -
cdr3_aa: CASRPGQYSSGANVLTF
cdr3_nt: TGTGCCAGCAGACCGGGACAGTATAGCTCTGGGGCCAACGTCCTGACTTTC

j_call: TRBJ2-7
d_call: -
v_call: TRBV15
clone_size: -
cdr3_aa: CATSRDRRGPYEQYF
cdr3_nt: TGTGCCACCAGCAGAGATCGTCGGGGTCCCTACGAGCAGTACTTC

j_call: TRBJ2-3
d_call: -
v_call: TRBV11-1
clone_size: -
cdr3_aa: CASSGSLSHIDTQYF
cdr3_nt: TGTGCCAGCAGCGGAAGTCTCTCCCACATAGATACGCAGTATTTT

j_call: TRBJ2-5
d_call: TRBD1
v_call: TRBV4-1
clone_size: few
cdr3_aa: CASSQVTGDVKETQYF
cdr3_nt: TGCGCCAGCAGCCAAGTGACAGGGGACGTAAAGGAGACCCAGTACTTC

j_call: TRBJ2-5
d_call: -
v_call: TRBV30
clone_size: few
cdr3_aa: CAWSWTVGETQYF
cdr3_nt: TGTGCCTGGAGTTGGACGGTCGGGGAGACCCAGTACTTC

j_call: TRBJ2-3
d_call: TRBD2
v_call: TRBV28
clone_size: -
cdr3_aa: CASSLAGIVPDTQYF
cdr3_nt: TGTGCCAGCAGTCTAGCGGGAATTGTCCCAGATACGCAGTATTTT

j_call: TRBJ1-6
d_call: -
v_call: TRBV7-3
clone_size: -
cdr3_aa: CASSPGRNSPLHF
cdr3_nt: TGTGCCAGCAGCCCGGGGAGAAATTCACCCCTCCACTTT

j_call: TRBJ2-5
d_call: -
v_call: TRBV4-1
clone_size: -
cdr3_aa: CASRHDGRPYEQYF
cdr3_nt: TGCGCCAGCAGGCACGACGGCCGACCCTATGAGCAGTACTTC

j_call: TRBJ1-1
d_call: -
v_call: TRBV7-3
clone_size: -
cdr3_aa: CASSLTGAAMNTEAFF
cdr3_nt: TGTGCCAGCAGCTTAACGGGGGCAGCCATGAACACTGAAGCTTTCTTT

j_call: TRBJ2-7
d_call: -
v_call: TRBV4-1
clone_size: -
cdr3_aa: CASSQDDWASYEQYF
cdr3_nt: TGCGCCAGCAGCCAAGACGACTGGGCTTCCTACGAGCAGTACTTC

j_call: TRBJ2-2
d_call: -
v_call: TRBV7-3
clone_size: -
cdr3_aa: CASSLAERGELFF
cdr3_nt: TGTGCCAGCAGCTTAGCGGAGCGCGGGGAGCTGTTTTTT

j_call: TRBJ2-5
d_call: -
v_call: TRBV5-6
clone_size: many
cdr3_aa: CASSLIGGEQYF
cdr3_nt: TGTGCCAGCAGCTTGATAGGGGGGGAGCAGTACTTC

j_call: TRBJ1-2
d_call: -
v_call: TRBV10-3
clone_size: -
cdr3_aa: CAINPDSEIYGYTF
cdr3_nt: TGTGCCATCAATCCGGACTCCGAAATCTATGGCTACACCTTC

j_call: TRBJ2-5
d_call: -
v_call: TRBV7-2
clone_size: -
cdr3_aa: CASSRSEMETQYF
cdr3_nt: TGTGCCAGCAGCCGAAGCGAGATGGAGACCCAGTACTTC

j_call: TRBJ2-7
d_call: -
v_call: TRBV2
clone_size: few
cdr3_aa: CASLPDRYEQYF
cdr3_nt: TGTGCCAGCCTGCCAGACCGCTACGAGCAGTACTTC

j_call: TRBJ2-3
d_call: -
v_call: TRBV7-6
clone_size: once
cdr3_aa: CASSLAGRGTDTQYF
cdr3_nt: TGTGCCAGCAGCTTAGCGGGTAGGGGAACAGATACGCAGTATTTT

j_call: TRBJ2-3
d_call: TRBD2
v_call: TRBV7-8
clone_size: many
cdr3_aa: CASSVSGGADTQYF
cdr3_nt: TGTGCCAGCAGCGTATCGGGAGGAGCAGATACGCAGTATTTT

j_call: TRBJ1-1
d_call: -
v_call: TRBV6-4
clone_size: few
cdr3_aa: CASISPGALPVNTEAFF
cdr3_nt: TGTGCCAGCATATCACCCGGGGCCCTTCCTGTTAACACTGAAGCTTTCTTT

j_call: TRBJ2-1
d_call: TRBD2
v_call: TRBV20-1
clone_size: -
cdr3_aa: CSAPGLAGGPGEQFF
cdr3_nt: TGCAGTGCTCCGGGACTAGCGGGAGGGCCGGGTGAGCAGTTCTTC

j_call: TRBJ2-2
d_call: -
v_call: TRBV3-1
clone_size: -
cdr3_aa: CASSQDTGTGELFF
cdr3_nt: TGTGCCAGCAGCCAAGATACGGGCACCGGGGAGCTGTTTTTT

j_call: TRBJ2-1
d_call: -
v_call: TRBV6-6
clone_size: few
cdr3_aa: CASSSSASSREQFF
cdr3_nt: TGTGCCAGCAGCTCATCGGCTAGCAGTCGGGAGCAGTTCTTC

j_call: TRBJ2-3
d_call: TRBD2
v_call: TRBV10-3
clone_size: -
cdr3_aa: CAISDRAGGGTDTQYF
cdr3_nt: TGTGCCATCAGTGACCGAGCGGGAGGTGGAACAGATACGCAGTATTTT

j_call: TRBJ2-1
d_call: TRBD2
v_call: TRBV5-1
clone_size: -
cdr3_aa: CASSLEWWTSGSYEQFF
cdr3_nt: TGCGCCAGCAGCTTGGAGTGGTGGACTAGCGGGAGCTATGAGCAGTTCTTC